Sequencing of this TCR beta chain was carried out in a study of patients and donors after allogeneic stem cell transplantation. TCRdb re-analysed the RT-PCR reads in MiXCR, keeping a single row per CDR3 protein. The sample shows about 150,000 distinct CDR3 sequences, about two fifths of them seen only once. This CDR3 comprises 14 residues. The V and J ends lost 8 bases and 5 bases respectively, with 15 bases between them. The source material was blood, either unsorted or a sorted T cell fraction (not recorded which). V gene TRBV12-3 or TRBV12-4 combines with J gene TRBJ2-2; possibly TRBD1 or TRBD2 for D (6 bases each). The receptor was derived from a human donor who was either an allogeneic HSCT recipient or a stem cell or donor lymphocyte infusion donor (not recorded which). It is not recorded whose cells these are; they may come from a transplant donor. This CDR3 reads CASRPGGETGELFF. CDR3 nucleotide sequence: TGTGCCAGCCGCCCCGGGGGCGAAACCGGGGAGCTGTTTTTT.